One and the same sample provided the 22 T cell receptor beta chains below, sequenced in a study of blood T cell repertoires in COVID-19. The data were produced by immunoSEQ multiplex PCR, yet TCRdb's version contains in-frame clones alone and is incomplete. The sample has 100,000 or so clones; about 90% are singletons. Sample: peripheral blood. The receptors originated from a man aged 18 to 29 with acute or convalescent COVID-19.

This sequence joins TRBV6-2 or TRBV6-3 and TRBJ2-5; 9 nucleotides match TRBD1. Germline V CDR1 and CDR2: MNHEY, SVGEGT. V dropped 0 bases and J dropped 4; count of bases not matched to a gene: 0. CDR3 length: 14 residues. CDR3 bases: TGTGCCAGCAGTTACTCGACAGGGGGAGAGACCCAGTACTTC. Translation: CASSYSTGGETQYF.

The rearrangement links TRBV19 to TRBJ1-5, with D tentatively TRBD1 (6 bases). V was trimmed by 5 bases and J by 6 bases, leaving 11 bases between them. CDR1 is LNHDA and CDR2 is SQIVND in the germline V gene (reference sequence). This CDR3 spans 13 amino acids. The CDR3 region is CASSPQGFQPQHF. In nucleotides, the CDR3 is TGTGCCAGTAGTCCACAGGGTTTTCAGCCCCAGCATTTT. Full variable domain (rest looked up from reference TRBV19 and TRBJ1-5): DGGITQSPKYLFRKEGQNVTLSCEQNLNHDAMYWYRQDPGQGLRLIYYSQIVNDFQKGDIAEGYSVSREKKESFPLTVTSAQKNPTAFYLCASSPQGFQPQHFGDGTRLSIL.

The chain uses TRBV5-1 and TRBJ1-1, with D possibly being TRBD1 (5 bases). There are 16 residues in the CDR3. The germline gives CDR1 SGHRS, CDR2 YFSETQ. V lost 1 base and J lost 0, with 13 bases in between. Here the CDR3 DNA reads TGCGCCAGCAGCTTGACGTTCGCAGGGATGAACACTGAAGCTTTCTTT. This gives the protein CASSLTFAGMNTEAFF.

The chain is built from TRBV6-1 and TRBJ1-5; the D is unclear. Germline V gene data show CDR1 as MNHNS and CDR2 as SASEGT. This CDR3 has 16 residues. V shed 3 bases and J shed 3 bases, with 15 bases lying between them. The DNA of the CDR3 is TGTGCCAGCAGTGACAGAGGGCTCGGGTTCAATCAGCCCCAGCATTTT. It specifies CASSDRGLGFNQPQHF.

Written as DNA, the CDR3 is TGTGCCAGCAGCGTAGGGGGACATACCACCTACGAGCAGTACTTC. This encodes CASSVGGHTTYEQYF. The rearrangement links TRBV9 to TRBJ2-7, with D possibly being TRBD1 (6 bases). The V and J ends lost 0 bases and 2 bases respectively, with 12 bases between them. CDR1 and CDR2 (germline): SGDLS, YYNGEE. This CDR3 region has 15 residues.

This clone was counted once. The chain employs TRBV5-6 and TRBJ2-3; 9 positions match TRBD1. In germline, CDR1 is SGHDT, CDR2 YYEEEE. CDR3 size: 17 residues. Unmatched junction bases numbered 8, after V lost 0 bases and J lost 3 bases. The CDR3 region is CASSLGTGTGLTDTQYF. The CDR3 DNA is TGTGCCAGCAGCTTGGGGACAGGGACAGGGTTAACAGATACGCAGTATTTT.

The chain is built from TRBV5-4 and TRBJ1-3; D is unresolved. Germline V gives CDR1 SGHNT, CDR2 YYREEE (reference sequence). The CDR3 consists of 15 residues. V was shortened by 2 bases and J by 1 base, with 10 bases between the two germline ends. The CDR3 loop is CASSFLSQSGNTIYF. The DNA for the CDR3 is TGTGCCAGCAGCTTTCTATCACAGTCTGGAAACACCATATATTTT.

The chain combines TRBV11-3 with TRBJ2-5, with D tentatively TRBD2 (6 bases). The germline V gene has CDR1 SGHNT and CDR2 YENEEA. The CDR3 spans 13 residues. V lost 5 bases to trimming and J lost 2 bases, with 9 bases between them. Here the CDR3 reads CASSRREQETQYF. The CDR3 nucleotides are TGTGCCAGCAGCCGGAGGGAGCAAGAGACCCAGTACTTC.

The chain combines TRBV19 with TRBJ1-2; D unresolved. Germline-derived CDR1 and CDR2 are LNHDA and SQIVND (reference sequence). V lost 3 bases to trimming and J lost 0 bases, with 14 bases between them. This CDR3 has 16 residues. The CDR3 bases are TGTGCCAGTAGTATTCTAGGAGGGTCCTCTAACTATGGCTACACCTTC. Amino acids: CASSILGGSSNYGYTF.

The chain is built from TRBV11-2 and TRBJ1-4; 8 bases are shared with TRBD1. The junction had 8 bases not matched to a gene; V was cut back by 5 bases and J by 3 bases. CDR1 is SGHAT and CDR2 is FQNNGV in the germline V gene. CDR3 length: 16 amino acids. The CDR3 spells CASSPRRTGSNEKLFF. The DNA of the CDR3 is TGTGCCAGCAGCCCCCGCCGGACAGGGTCTAATGAAAAACTGTTTTTT.

The rearrangement links TRBV5-4 to TRBJ1-2, with a weak D call TRBD1 (6 bases). V lost 4 bases and J lost 7, with 17 bases in between. Germline CDR1 and CDR2: SGHNT and YYREEE (reference sequence). The CDR3 runs to 14 residues. CDR3 sequence reads: CASSPPDRRSGYTF. The CDR3 region has the DNA TGTGCCAGCAGCCCGCCCGACAGGCGGAGTGGCTACACCTTC.

This sequence joins TRBV27 and TRBJ1-2, with D maybe TRBD1 (6 bases). Trimming pared 6 bases from V and 3 bases from J, leaving 17 bases between. Germline CDR1 reads MNHEY; CDR2 reads SMNVEV (reference sequence). The CDR3 spans 15 residues. CDR3 sequence (DNA): TGTGCCAGCAGCCCTAAGGCCGGGACATACTATGGCTACACCTTC. It codes for CASSPKAGTYYGYTF.

The chain couples TRBV2 to TRBJ1-4, with no clear D. The germline V gene encodes CDR1 SNHLY and CDR2 FYNNEI. Deletions cut 0 bases from V and 0 bases from J, with 5 bases between. This CDR3 has 15 residues. The CDR3 region is CASSEAGATNEKLFF. CDR3 in DNA: TGTGCCAGCAGTGAAGCCGGAGCAACTAATGAAAAACTGTTTTTT. Variable domain in full (rest from reference TRBV2 and TRBJ1-4): EPEVTQTPSHQVTQMGQEVILRCVPISNHLYFYWYRQILGQKVEFLVSFYNNEISEKSEIFDDQFSVERPDGSNFTLKIRSTKLEDSAMYFCASSEAGATNEKLFFGSGTQLSVL.

This clone has just one count. In nucleotides, the CDR3 is TGTGCCTGGATGAACTCCGGGACAGCGTATGGCTACACCTTC. Translated, it gives CAWMNSGTAYGYTF. This chain joins TRBV30 and TRBJ1-2; TRBD1 matches 7 bases. J gave up 5 bases and V 4 bases, and 10 bases lay outside the gene matches. The CDR3 contains 14 residues. Per germline, CDR1 GTSNPN and CDR2 SVGIG (reference sequence).

The chain uses TRBV28 and TRBJ1-5; TRBD1 is a possible D gene (5 bases). This CDR3 contains 16 residues. The V and J ends lost 2 bases and 4 bases respectively, with 15 bases between them. Germline values: CDR1 MDHEN, CDR2 SYDVKM. The CDR3 loop reads CASSLGARILNQPQHF. CDR3 nucleotides: TGTGCCAGCAGTTTAGGGGCCAGGATCCTTAATCAGCCCCAGCATTTT.

The V and J genes are TRBV25-1 and TRBJ2-7; 9 bases align to TRBD2. The CDR3 loop spans 14 amino acids. Per the germline V gene, CDR1 is MGHDK and CDR2 is SYGVNS. V shed 3 bases and J 1 base; nucleotides not matched to a gene: 1. The CDR3 DNA reads as TGTGCCAGCAGTGAGACTAGCGGATCCTACGAGCAGTACTTC. It specifies CASSETSGSYEQYF.

The gene calls are TRBV5-1 and TRBJ2-7; TRBD2 matches 10 bases. CDR1 is SGHRS and CDR2 is YFSETQ in the germline V gene. The trim removed 4 bases at V and 2 bases at J, leaving 6 bases unmatched. The CDR3 consists of 15 residues. The CDR3 protein is CASSVEAGGPYEQYF. As DNA, the CDR3 is TGCGCCAGCAGCGTTGAAGCGGGGGGGCCCTACGAGCAGTACTTC.

This sequence joins TRBV9 and TRBJ1-3; D call uncertain. CDR1 is SGDLS, CDR2 YYNGEE, per germline. The CDR3 is 14 residues long. Trimming took 0 bases from V and 1 from J, leaving 5 bases between them. CDR3 residues: CASSVEQSGNTIYF. In DNA form, the CDR3 reads TGTGCCAGCAGCGTAGAACAGTCTGGAAACACCATATATTTT.

This chain links TRBV4-2 with TRBJ1-1; 7 bases match TRBD1. The CDR3 consists of 18 residues. The V gene's germline CDR1 is LGHNA and CDR2 YNFKEQ. The J segment lost 2 bases and the V segment lost 6 bases, leaving 18 bases of the junction unmatched. The CDR3 spells CASSRQVATGDFNTEAFF. CDR3 coding DNA: TGTGCCAGCAGTCGTCAAGTAGCAACAGGGGACTTTAACACTGAAGCTTTCTTT.

V usage is TRBV6-6 and J usage is TRBJ2-5, with no clear D. The CDR3 length is 12 residues. Per the germline V gene, CDR1 is MNHNY and CDR2 is SVGAGI (reference sequence). Trimming cost V 0 bases and J 5 bases, with 4 bases left between them. Here the CDR3 DNA reads TGTGCCAGCAGTTACTCCATGGAGACCCAGTACTTC. Its protein is CASSYSMETQYF.

The chain uses TRBV19 and TRBJ1-5, with D possibly matching TRBD1 (6 bases). Germline CDR1 is LNHDA and CDR2 is SQIVND (reference sequence). V was clipped by 3 bases and J by 2 bases, with 11 bases between them. This CDR3 region has 15 residues. DNA for the CDR3: TGTGCCAGTAGTATCTTCAGGGGTGGCAATCAGCCCCAGCATTTT. This encodes CASSIFRGGNQPQHF.

The CDR3 sequence is CASSKTGPAGELFF. The CDR3 DNA reads TGTGCCAGCAGCAAGACAGGTCCAGCCGGGGAGCTGTTTTTT. The rearrangement joins TRBV11-2 to TRBJ2-2; D might be TRBD1 (6 bases). CDR1 is SGHAT, CDR2 FQNNGV, per germline. V was pared by 5 bases and J by 6 bases, with 13 bases between. CDR3 length equals 14 residues.